This is a list of T cell receptor beta chains from one sample in a study of cytomegalovirus exposure and HLA in healthy donors. Some clones are missing from TCRdb's copy, which holds only in-frame ones; the method was immunoSEQ multiplex PCR. Of approximately 150,000 clones listed, 77% are singletons. The sample was PBMCs. These receptor sequences come from a woman aged 30 to 39 in good health and CMV-seronegative. Both conserved end residues are trimmed from each CDR3. Clone size is shown for a subset of rows, as once, few, many or a class of expanded clone.

TRBV7-3,13,.,TRBJ2-1,ASSPGLPHGHEQF
TRBV15,13,few,TRBJ2-7,ATSRDPSSSYEQY
TRBV5-1,15,.,TRBJ2-5,ASRKPGGPIGGETQY
TRBV28,11,.,TRBJ1-5,ASLGGGNQPQH
TRBV25-1,12,.,TRBJ2-7,ASRPNRASYEQY
TRBV19,12,.,TRBJ2-1,ASSHQQGHDEQF
TRBV5-1,14,.,TRBJ2-3,ASSEPTGGGTDTQY
TRBV6-6,14,.,TRBJ2-7,ASSYSGTAPLDEQY
TRBV5-8,13,once,TRBJ2-1,ASSYSGRKSNEQF
TRBV28,10,.,TRBJ2-7,ASGAGHYEQY